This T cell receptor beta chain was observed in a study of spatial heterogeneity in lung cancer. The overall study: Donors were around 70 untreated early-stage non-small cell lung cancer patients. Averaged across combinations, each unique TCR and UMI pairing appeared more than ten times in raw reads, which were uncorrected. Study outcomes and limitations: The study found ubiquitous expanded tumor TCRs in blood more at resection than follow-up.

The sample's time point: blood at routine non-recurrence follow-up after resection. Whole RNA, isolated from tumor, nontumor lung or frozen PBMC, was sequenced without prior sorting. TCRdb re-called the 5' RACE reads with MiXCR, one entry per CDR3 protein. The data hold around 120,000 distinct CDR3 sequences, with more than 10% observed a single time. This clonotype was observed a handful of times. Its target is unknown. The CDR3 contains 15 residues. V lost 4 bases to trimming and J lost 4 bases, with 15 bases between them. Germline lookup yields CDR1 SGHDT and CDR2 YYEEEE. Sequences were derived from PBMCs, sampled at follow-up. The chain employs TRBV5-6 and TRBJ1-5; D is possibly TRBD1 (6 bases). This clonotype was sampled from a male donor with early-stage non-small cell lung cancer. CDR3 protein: CASSIGGPTNQPQHF. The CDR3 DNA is TGTGCCAGCAGCATTGGGGGGCCGACAAATCAGCCCCAGCATTTT.